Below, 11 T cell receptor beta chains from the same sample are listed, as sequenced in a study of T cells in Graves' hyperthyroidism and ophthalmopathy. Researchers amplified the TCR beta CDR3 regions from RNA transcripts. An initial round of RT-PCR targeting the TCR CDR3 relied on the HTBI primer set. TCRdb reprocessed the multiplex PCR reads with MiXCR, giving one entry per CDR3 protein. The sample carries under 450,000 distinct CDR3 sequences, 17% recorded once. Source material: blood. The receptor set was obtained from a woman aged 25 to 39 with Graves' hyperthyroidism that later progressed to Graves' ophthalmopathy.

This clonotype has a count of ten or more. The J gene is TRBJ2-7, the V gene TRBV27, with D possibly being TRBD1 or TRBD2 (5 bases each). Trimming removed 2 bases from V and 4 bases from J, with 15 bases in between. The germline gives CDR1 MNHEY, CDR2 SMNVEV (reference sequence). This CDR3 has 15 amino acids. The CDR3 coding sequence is TGTGCCAGCAGTTTACGTTTCGCCAGGGAGTACGAGCAGTACTTC. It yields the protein CASSLRFAREYEQYF.

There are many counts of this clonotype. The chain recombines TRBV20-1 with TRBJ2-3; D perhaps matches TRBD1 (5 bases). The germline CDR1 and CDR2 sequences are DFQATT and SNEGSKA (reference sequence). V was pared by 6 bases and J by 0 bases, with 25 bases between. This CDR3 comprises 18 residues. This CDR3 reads CSARPILDMSVSTDTQYF. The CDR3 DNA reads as TGCAGTGCGCGACCAATCCTGGACATGTCTGTTAGCACAGATACGCAGTATTTT.

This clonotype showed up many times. CDR3 sequence reads: CASSLGQYHNEQFF. CDR3 nucleotides: TGTGCCAGCAGCTTGGGACAATACCACAATGAGCAGTTCTTC. The rearrangement joins TRBV11-2 to TRBJ2-1; maybe TRBD1 (6 bases). V lost 3 bases, J lost 5 bases, and 11 bases lay in between. The germline gives CDR1 SGHAT, CDR2 FQNNGV. The CDR3 loop spans 14 amino acids.

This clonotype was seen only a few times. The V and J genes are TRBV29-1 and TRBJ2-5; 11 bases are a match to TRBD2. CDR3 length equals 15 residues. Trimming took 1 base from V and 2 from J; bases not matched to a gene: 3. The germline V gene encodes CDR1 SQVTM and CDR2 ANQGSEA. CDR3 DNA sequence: TGCAGCGTTGAAGGAGGGACTAGCGGACAAGAGACCCAGTACTTC. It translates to CSVEGGTSGQETQYF. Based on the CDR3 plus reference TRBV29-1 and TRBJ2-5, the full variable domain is SAVISQKPSRDICQRGTSLTIQCQVDSQVTMMFWYRQQPGQSLTLIATANQGSEATYESGFVIDKFPISRPNLTFSTLTVSNMSPEDSSIYLCSVEGGTSGQETQYFGPGTRLLVL.

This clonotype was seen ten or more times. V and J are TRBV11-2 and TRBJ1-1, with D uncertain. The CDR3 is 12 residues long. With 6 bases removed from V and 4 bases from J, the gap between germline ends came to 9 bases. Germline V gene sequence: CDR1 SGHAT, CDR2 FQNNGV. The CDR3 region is CASSLRGTEAFF. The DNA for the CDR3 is TGTGCCAGCAGTTTGCGGGGCACTGAAGCTTTCTTT.

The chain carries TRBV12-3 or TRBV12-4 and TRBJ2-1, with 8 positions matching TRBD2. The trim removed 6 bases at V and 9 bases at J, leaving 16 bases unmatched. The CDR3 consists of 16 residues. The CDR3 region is CASSQPQAGVRAEQFF. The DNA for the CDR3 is TGTGCCAGCAGCCAACCTCAAGCGGGAGTAAGGGCTGAGCAGTTCTTC.

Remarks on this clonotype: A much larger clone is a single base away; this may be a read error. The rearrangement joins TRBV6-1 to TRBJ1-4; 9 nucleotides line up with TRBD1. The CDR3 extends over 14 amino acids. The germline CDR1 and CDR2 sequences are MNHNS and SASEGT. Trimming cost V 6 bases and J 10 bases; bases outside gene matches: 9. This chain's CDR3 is CASRETGGHAKLFF. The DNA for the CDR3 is TGTGCCAGCAGGGAGACAGGGGGTCACGCAAAACTGTTTTTT.

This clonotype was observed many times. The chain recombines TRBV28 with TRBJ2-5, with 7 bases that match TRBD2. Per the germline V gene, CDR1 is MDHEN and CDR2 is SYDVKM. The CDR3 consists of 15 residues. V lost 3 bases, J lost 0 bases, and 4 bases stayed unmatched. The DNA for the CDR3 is TGTGCCAGCAGTTTTGGGCTAGCGGACCAAGAGACCCAGTACTTC. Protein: CASSFGLADQETQYF. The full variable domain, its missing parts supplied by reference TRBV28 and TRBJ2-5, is DVKVTQSSRYLVKRTGEKVFLECVQDMDHENMFWYRQDPGLGLRLIYFSYDVKMKEKGDIPEGYSVSREKKERFSLILESASTNQTSMYLCASSFGLADQETQYFGPGTRLLVL.

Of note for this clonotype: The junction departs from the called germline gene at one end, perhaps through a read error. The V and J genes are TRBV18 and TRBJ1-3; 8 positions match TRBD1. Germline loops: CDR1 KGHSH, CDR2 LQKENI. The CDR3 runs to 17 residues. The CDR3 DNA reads TGTGCCAGCTCCCCACGGGACAGGCAGTTCTCTGGAAACACCATATATTTT. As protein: CASSPRDRQFSGNTIYF.

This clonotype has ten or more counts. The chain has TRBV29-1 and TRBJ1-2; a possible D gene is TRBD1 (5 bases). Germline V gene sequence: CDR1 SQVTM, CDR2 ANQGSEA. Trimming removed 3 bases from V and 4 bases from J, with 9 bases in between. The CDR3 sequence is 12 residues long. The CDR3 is CSVDRQSYGYTF. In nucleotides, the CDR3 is TGCAGCGTTGACCGACAGAGCTATGGCTACACCTTC.

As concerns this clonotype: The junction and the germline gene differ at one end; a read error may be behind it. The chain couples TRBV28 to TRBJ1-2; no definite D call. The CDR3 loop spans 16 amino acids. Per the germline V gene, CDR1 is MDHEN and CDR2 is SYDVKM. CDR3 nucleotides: TGTGCCAGCAGTTTATGGGGGAGGACGGCTAACTATAGCTACACCTTC. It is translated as CASSLWGRTANYSYTF.